This T cell receptor (beta chain) was observed in a study of blood T cell repertoires in COVID-19. Overall study context: Whether acute or convalescent, the COVID-19 samples came from the United States, Italy and Spain. Sources were T cells, B-cell-depleted T cells, or PBMCs; the material itself was cDNA or gDNA.

The J segment lost 4 bases and the V segment lost 2 bases, leaving 4 bases of the junction unmatched. The CDR3 is 15 amino acids. The germline V gene encodes CDR1 MDHEN and CDR2 SYDVKM. Followed over time, Seattle patients had been enrolled while infection was active. Study processing details: Amplification from reference gene primers served as the basis for estimated nucleated cell counts. The protocol was immunoSEQ multiplex PCR, while the TCRdb copy is restricted to in-frame clones and leaves out a portion. V and J calls plus clone size are reproduced from that table; the DNA served to infer D and trimming. The table includes approximately 280,000 clones, over 75% detected once.

The chain combines TRBV28 with TRBJ1-2, with TRBD1 matching over 10 bases. Sequencing was carried out using peripheral blood. This receptor was taken from a woman aged 30 to 39 with COVID-19, enrolled during active disease. CDR3 DNA sequence: TGTGCCAGCAGTTTACTCGGACAGGGGGGCTATGGCTACACCTTC. Protein product: CASSLLGQGGYGYTF.